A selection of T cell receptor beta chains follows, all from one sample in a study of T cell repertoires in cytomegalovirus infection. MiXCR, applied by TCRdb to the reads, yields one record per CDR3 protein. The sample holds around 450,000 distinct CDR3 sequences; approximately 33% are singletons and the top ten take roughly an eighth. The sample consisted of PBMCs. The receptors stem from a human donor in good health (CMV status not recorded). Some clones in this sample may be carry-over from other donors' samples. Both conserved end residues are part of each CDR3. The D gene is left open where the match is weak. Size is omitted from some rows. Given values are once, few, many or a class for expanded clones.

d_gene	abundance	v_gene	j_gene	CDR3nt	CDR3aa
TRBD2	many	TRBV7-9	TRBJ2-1	TGTGCCAGCAGCCCCCCTAGCGGGGGGGCCTACAATGAGCAGTTCTTC	CASSPPSGGAYNEQFF
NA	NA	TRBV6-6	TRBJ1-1	TGTGCCAGCAGTTACTATCCGAGTTCGAGCACTGAAGCTTTCTTT	CASSYYPSSSTEAFF
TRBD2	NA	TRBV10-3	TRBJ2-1	TGTGCCATCAGTGAGAACCCGCGGGGGGGCCAACTCGGTGAGCAGTTCTTC	CAISENPRGGQLGEQFF
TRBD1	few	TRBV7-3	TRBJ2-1	TGTGCCAGCAGCATGAGGGACAGTACCTACAATGAGCAGTTCTTC	CASSMRDSTYNEQFF
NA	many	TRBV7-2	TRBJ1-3	TGTGCCAGCAGCCGAGTGGGGTCTGGAAACACCATATATTTT	CASSRVGSGNTIYF
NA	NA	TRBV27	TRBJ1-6	TGTGCCAGCAGTTCCACACAGAGCTCCTATAATTCACCCCTCCACTTT	CASSSTQSSYNSPLHF
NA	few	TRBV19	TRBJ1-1	TGTGCCAGTAGTAATGTGCACACTGAAGCTTTCTTT	CASSNVHTEAFF
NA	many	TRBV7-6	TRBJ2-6	TGTGCCAGCAACCCACCAGGGGCCAACGTCCTGACTTTC	CASNPPGANVLTF
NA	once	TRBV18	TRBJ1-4	TGTGCCAGCGGGATGGGGAGCGATGAAAAACTGTTTTTT	CASGMGSDEKLFF
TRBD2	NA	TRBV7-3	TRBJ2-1	TGTGCCAGCAGCATTAGCGGGGGCGCCCACAATGAGCAGTTCTTC	CASSISGGAHNEQFF
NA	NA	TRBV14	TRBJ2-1	TGTGCCAGCAGCTTACACTACTACAATGAGCAGTTCTTC	CASSLHYYNEQFF
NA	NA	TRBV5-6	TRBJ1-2	TGTGCCAGCAGCTTGGCCGTAGCGGCGGGCGGCTACACCTTC	CASSLAVAAGGYTF
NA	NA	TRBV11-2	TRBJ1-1	TGTGCCAGCAGCCCCGGGACGGCTAGGAACACTGAAGCTTTCTTT	CASSPGTARNTEAFF
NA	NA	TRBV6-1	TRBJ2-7	TGTGCCAGCAGGTCCACCCCATACGAGCAGTCCTTC	CASRSTPYEQSF
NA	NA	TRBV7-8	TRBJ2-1	TGTGCCAGCAGCTTAGTGCAGGGAACCTACAATGAGCAGTTCTTC	CASSLVQGTYNEQFF
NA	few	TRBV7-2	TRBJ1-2	TGTGCCAGCAGCTTTACAGGGATTGGGGGCTACACCTTC	CASSFTGIGGYTF
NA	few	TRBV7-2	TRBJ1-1	TGTGCCAGCAGCTTAGCCGTACAGTTAATGAACACTGAAGCTTTCTTT	CASSLAVQLMNTEAFF
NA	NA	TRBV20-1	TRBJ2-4	TGCAGTGCTAGTGGCCCTACCAAAAACATTCAGTACTTC	CSASGPTKNIQYF
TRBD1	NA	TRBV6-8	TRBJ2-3	TGTGCCAGCCAGACAGGGAACACAGATACGCAGTATTTT	CASQTGNTDTQYF
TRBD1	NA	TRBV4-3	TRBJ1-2	TGCGCCAGCAGCCAAGAGGGGCTCCGACAGGGACCCTATGGCTACACCTTC	CASSQEGLRQGPYGYTF
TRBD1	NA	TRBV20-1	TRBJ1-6	TGCAGTGCCGGGACAGCTAATTCACCCCTCCACTTT	CSAGTANSPLHF
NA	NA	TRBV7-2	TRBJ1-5	TGTGCCAGCAGCTTGCCGGGACAATATCAGCCCCAGCATTTT	CASSLPGQYQPQHF
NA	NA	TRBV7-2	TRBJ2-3	TGTTCCAGCAGCTTGGAGGGGGGAGGCACAGATACGCAGTATTTT	CSSSLEGGGTDTQYF
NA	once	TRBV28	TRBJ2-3	TGTGCCAGCGGGCGGGTAAGCGGGTATTTT	CASGRVSGYF
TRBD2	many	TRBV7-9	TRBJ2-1	TGTGCCAGCAGCTTAGCCCCTAGCGGGGGCCGAAGGAATGAGCAGTTCTTC	CASSLAPSGGRRNEQFF
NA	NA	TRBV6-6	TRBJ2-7	TGTGCCACCCAAACCCCCCTCGAGCAGTACTTC	CATQTPLEQYF
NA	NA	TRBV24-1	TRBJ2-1	TGTGCCACCAGTGATTTGCGGGGCAATGAGCAGTTCTTC	CATSDLRGNEQFF
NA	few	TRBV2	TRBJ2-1	TGTGCCTATACCCCACCTTCGAGCTCCTACAATGAGCAGTTCTTC	CAYTPPSSSYNEQFF
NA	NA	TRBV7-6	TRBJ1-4	TGTGCCAGCAGCGTGGGCCAGGGAGTTAATGAAAAACTGTTTTTT	CASSVGQGVNEKLFF
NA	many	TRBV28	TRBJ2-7	TGTGCCAGCAGTTTACGAGGGGGTAGCCAGTACTTC	CASSLRGGSQYF
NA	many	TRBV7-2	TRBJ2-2	TGTGCCAGCAGCTTTATGTCGGCTATGAACACCGGGGAGCTGTTTTTT	CASSFMSAMNTGELFF
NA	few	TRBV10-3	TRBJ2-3	TGTGCCACCAGCGGCGCTAGCACAGATACGCAGTATTTT	CATSGASTDTQYF
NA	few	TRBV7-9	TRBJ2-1	TGTGCCAGCAGCTTAGTCGGTCGGAAAGAGAATGAGCAGTTCTTC	CASSLVGRKENEQFF
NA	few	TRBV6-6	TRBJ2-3	TGTGCCAGCAGTTACGTAGGCACAGATACGCAGTATTTT	CASSYVGTDTQYF
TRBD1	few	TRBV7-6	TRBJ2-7	TGTGCCAGCAGCGGGACACTCCCAAGGGGGCACTACGAGCAGTACTTC	CASSGTLPRGHYEQYF
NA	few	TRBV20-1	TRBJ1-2	TGCAGTGCTAGAAGGCCTAACTATGGCTACACCTTC	CSARRPNYGYTF
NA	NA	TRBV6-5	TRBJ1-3	TGTGCCAGCAGTTCAGCAGGCGGCGCTGGAAACACCATATATTTT	CASSSAGGAGNTIYF
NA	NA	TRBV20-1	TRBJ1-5	TGCAGTGCTAGTAGGGTTCCTCAGCCCCAGCATTTT	CSASRVPQPQHF
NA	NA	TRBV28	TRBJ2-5	TGTGCCAGCACAGACAGTCAAGAGACCCAGTACTTC	CASTDSQETQYF
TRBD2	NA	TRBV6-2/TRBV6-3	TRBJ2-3	TGTGCCAGCAGTTGGGTGGTGGGACTAGCGGGGGTAGGCGGCACAGATACGCAGTATTTT	CASSWVVGLAGVGGTDTQYF
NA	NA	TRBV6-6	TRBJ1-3	TGTGCCAGCAGCAACGGAGCAGACTCTGGAAACACCATATATTTT	CASSNGADSGNTIYF
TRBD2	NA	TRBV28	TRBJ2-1	TGTGCCAGCAGTTTTCAGCGGGGGGGCTATGAGCAGTTCTTC	CASSFQRGGYEQFF
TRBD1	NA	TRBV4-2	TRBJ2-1	TGTGCCAGCAGCACCCGGGACAGGGATGGCCATGAGCAGTTCTTC	CASSTRDRDGHEQFF